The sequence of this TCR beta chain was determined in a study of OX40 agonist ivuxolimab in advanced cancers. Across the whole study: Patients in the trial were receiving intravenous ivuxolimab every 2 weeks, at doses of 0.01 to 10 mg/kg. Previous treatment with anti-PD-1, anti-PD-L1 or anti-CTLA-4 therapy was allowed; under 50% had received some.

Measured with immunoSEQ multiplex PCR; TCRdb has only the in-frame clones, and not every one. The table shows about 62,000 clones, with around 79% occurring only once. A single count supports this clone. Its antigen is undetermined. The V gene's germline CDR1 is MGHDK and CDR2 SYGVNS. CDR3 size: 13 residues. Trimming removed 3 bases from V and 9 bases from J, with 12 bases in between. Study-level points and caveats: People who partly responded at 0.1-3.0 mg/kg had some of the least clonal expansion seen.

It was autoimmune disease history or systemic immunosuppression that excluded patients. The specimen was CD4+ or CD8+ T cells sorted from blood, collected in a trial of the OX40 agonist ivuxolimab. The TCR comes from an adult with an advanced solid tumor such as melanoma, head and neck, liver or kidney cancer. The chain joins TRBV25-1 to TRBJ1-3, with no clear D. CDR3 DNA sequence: TGTGCCAGCAGTGAGACTGGCCCCGCCACCATATATTTT. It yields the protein CASSETGPATIYF. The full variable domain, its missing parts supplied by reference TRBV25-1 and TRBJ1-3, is EADIYQTPRYLVIGTGKKITLECSQTMGHDKMYWYQQDPGMELHLIHYSYGVNSTEKGDLSSESTVSRIRTEHFPLTLESARPSHTSQYLCASSETGPATIYFGEGSWLTVV.